These T cell receptor beta chains were read from a single sample in a study of T and B cells in COVID-19 patients. MiXCR was run by TCRdb on the multiplex PCR reads, yielding one entry per CDR3 protein. The data contain approximately 18,000 distinct CDR3 sequences, approximately 30% of them seen just once; the ten biggest clones take up 4% to 5.5%. The material sequenced was blood. The receptors derive from a human donor who had recovered from COVID-19. Each CDR3 is given with its conserved first and last residue. A D gene is named only where the DNA matches it firmly. Only part of the rows carry a size: once, few, many, or a class if the clone is expanded.

D,J,V,size,DNA,CDR3
.,TRBJ1-2,TRBV10-3,.,TGTGCCATCAGTGAGTCGGATGGGGGTAGAGGGTATGGCTACACCTTC,CAISESDGGRGYGYTF
.,TRBJ1-1,TRBV5-1,once,TGCGCCAGCAGCTTGGGGGAAGGGACCGCTGAAGCTTTCTTT,CASSLGEGTAEAFF
TRBD2,TRBJ2-1,TRBV5-1,few,TGCGCCAGCAGCCAGGGACTAGCGGGTAATGAGCAGTTCTTC,CASSQGLAGNEQFF
.,TRBJ2-5,TRBV5-1,.,TGCGCCAGCAGCTTCTATGGTGGCTTCGGGGAGACCCAGTACTTC,CASSFYGGFGETQYF
.,TRBJ1-2,TRBV6-1,.,TGTGCCAGCAGTCAGGTTAACTATGGCTACACCTTC,CASSQVNYGYTF
.,TRBJ1-3,TRBV7-9,.,TGTGCCAGCAGCTCACAGGGCTACACCATATATTTT,CASSSQGYTIYF
.,TRBJ2-5,TRBV7-2,.,TGTGCCAGCAGCATGCGGACCGTACCGCAACAAGAGACCCAGTACTTC,CASSMRTVPQQETQYF
TRBD2,TRBJ2-3,TRBV10-3,.,TGCGCCAGCAGTGTTGTCGGGGGGGCTGATACGCAGTATTTT,CASSVVGGADTQYF
.,TRBJ1-4,TRBV25-1,.,TGTGCCAGCAGTAGATCTGCAACTAATGAAAAACTGTTTTTT,CASSRSATNEKLFF
.,TRBJ2-5,TRBV6-6,few,TGTGCCAGCAGTTACTCACTGCCCCAAGAGACCCAGTACTTC,CASSYSLPQETQYF
TRBD1,TRBJ1-2,TRBV6-6,few,TGTGCCAGCAGCTCGGACAGGCATACTAACTATGGCTACACCTTC,CASSSDRHTNYGYTF
.,TRBJ1-5,TRBV7-6,few,TGTGCCAGCAGCTTAGCTGAGGCTGATCAGCCCCAGCATTTT,CASSLAEADQPQHF
.,TRBJ2-4,TRBV6-5,few,TGTGCCAGCAAACCCTTAAATGGGGCATTTGGGAAAAACATTCAGTACTTC,CASKPLNGAFGKNIQYF
.,TRBJ1-2,TRBV19,.,TGTGCCAGTAGTATCCAAATAGCCTATGGCTACACCTTC,CASSIQIAYGYTF
TRBD2,TRBJ2-7,TRBV7-2,few,TGTGCCAGCAGCTTGGCTCCTCTAGCGGGGGGGCTAGGGCAGTACTTC,CASSLAPLAGGLGQYF
.,TRBJ1-5,TRBV15,.,TGTGCCACCAGCCCCCTGGGTCATAGCAATCAGCCCCAGCATTTT,CATSPLGHSNQPQHF
TRBD1,TRBJ1-1,TRBV14,.,TGTGCCAGCAGCCAACAGGGGGGGACTGAAGCTTTCTTT,CASSQQGGTEAFF
TRBD2,TRBJ2-7,TRBV6-5,many,TGTGCCAGCAGAGGTAGCGGGACCTACGAGCAGTACTTC,CASRGSGTYEQYF
TRBD2,TRBJ2-3,TRBV20-1,.,TGCAGTGCTAGAGATCGCGGACTAGCGGGGAGCACAGATACGCAGTATTTT,CSARDRGLAGSTDTQYF
.,TRBJ2-1,TRBV6-6,many,TGTGCCAGCGAGAGCTCCTACAATGAGCAGTTCTTC,CASESSYNEQFF
TRBD1,TRBJ2-1,TRBV7-9,few,TGTGCCAGCAGCCTAACAGGGGCCCGATCTGCTGAGCAGTTCTTC,CASSLTGARSAEQFF
TRBD2,TRBJ2-1,TRBV4-3,.,TGCGCCAGCAGCCAAGCTATCGCGGGGGGATACAATGAGCAGTTCTTC,CASSQAIAGGYNEQFF
.,TRBJ1-2,TRBV27,.,TGTGCCAGCAGTCCCACCCCGGGGCACTATGGCTACACCTTC,CASSPTPGHYGYTF
.,TRBJ2-1,TRBV4-3,medium-sized,TGCGCCAGCAGCCAAGACTGGGGCCCAACCTACAATGAGCAGTTCTTC,CASSQDWGPTYNEQFF
.,TRBJ1-5,TRBV4-2,once,TGTGCCAGCAGCCAACGGGGGATTAGCAATCAGCCCCAGCATTTT,CASSQRGISNQPQHF